These 22 T cell receptor beta chains share one sample of origin, sequenced in a study of technical replicates of blood from several donors. The table came from immunoSEQ multiplex PCR; TCRdb's copy has only in-frame clones and leaves some out. The table includes tens of thousands of clones, under 98% detected once. The sequencing input was T cells isolated from PBMCs. The receptors here all came from a human donor in good health.

V usage is TRBV10-3 and J usage is TRBJ1-3, with D perhaps matching TRBD1 (5 bases). This CDR3 comprises 14 residues. Germline lookup yields CDR1 ENHRY and CDR2 SYGVKD. The V and J ends lost 5 bases and 2 bases respectively, with 10 bases between them. CDR3 bases: TGTGCCATCAGTTCTCAGGGTGCTGGAAACACCATATATTTT. It codes for CAISSQGAGNTIYF.

The chain has TRBV10-3 and TRBJ2-3, with 9 bases aligning to TRBD1. The CDR3 length is 15 residues. J lost 6 bases, V lost 7 bases, and 11 bases had no gene match. Germline values: CDR1 ENHRY, CDR2 SYGVKD. Here the CDR3 reads CAIKADGTGKDTQYF. The DNA of the CDR3 is TGTGCCATCAAGGCGGATGGGACAGGGAAGGATACGCAGTATTTT.

This clone came up a few times. The chain links TRBV30 to TRBJ2-1; D not resolved. From germline, CDR1 is GTSNPN and CDR2 SVGIG (reference sequence). Trimming shortened V by 4 bases and J by 3 bases, and 16 bases separated the two germline ends. CDR3 length: 15 amino acids. Written as DNA, the CDR3 is TGTGCCTGGAATGAGGCGTCGACGGACTACAATGAGCAGTTCTTC. Encoded protein: CAWNEASTDYNEQFF.

The J gene is TRBJ1-3, the V gene TRBV2; 7 nucleotides line up with TRBD1. The CDR3 consists of 12 residues. The trim removed 9 bases at V and 8 bases at J, leaving 7 bases unmatched. Germline V gene lookup returns CDR1 SNHLY and CDR2 FYNNEI. The CDR3 DNA reads TGTGCCAGTGGGACAGCTCCAGACACCATATATTTT. Residues: CASGTAPDTIYF.

Details on this clone: This sample includes further DNA sequences coding for the same CDR3. V usage is TRBV6-4 and J usage is TRBJ2-1, with 9 bases aligning to TRBD2. The CDR3 runs 15 residues. The V and J ends lost 0 bases and 3 bases, in that order; junction bases with no gene match: 0. CDR1 and CDR2 (germline): MRHNA, SNTAGT. For the CDR3, the DNA is TGTGCCAGCAGTGACTCTAGCGGGAGCTACAATGAGCAGTTCTTC. It translates to CASSDSSGSYNEQFF.

The V and J genes are TRBV29-1 and TRBJ2-7; 8 bases agree with TRBD1. The germline CDR1 and CDR2 sequences are SQVTM and ANQGSEA. Trimming took 2 bases from V and 1 from J; bases not matched to a gene: 7. This CDR3 region has 15 residues. CDR3 loop: CSVESPDRASYEQYF. CDR3 coding DNA: TGCAGCGTTGAATCCCCGGACAGGGCGTCCTACGAGCAGTACTTC.

This sequence joins TRBV10-3 and TRBJ2-3, with 7 bases fitting TRBD2. The junction had 8 bases not matched to a gene; V was cut back by 0 bases and J by 5 bases. The germline V gene encodes CDR1 ENHRY and CDR2 SYGVKD. The CDR3 consists of 16 residues. CDR3 sequence reads: CAISESRGSGGDTQYF. The CDR3 bases are TGTGCCATCAGTGAGTCGAGGGGTTCGGGAGGAGATACGCAGTATTTT.

The chain uses TRBV4-1 and TRBJ2-3, with 10 bases fitting TRBD2. Looked up from germline, CDR1 is MGHRA and CDR2 is YSYEKL. The trim removed 6 bases at V and 5 bases at J, leaving 11 bases unmatched. This CDR3 comprises 16 residues. The CDR3 DNA is TGCGCCAGCAGGGAGGAAAGCGGGAGGGGTGGAGATACGCAGTATTTT. It codes for CASREESGRGGDTQYF.

The chain recombines TRBV2 with TRBJ1-5; D possibly corresponds to TRBD1 (5 bases). V lost 6 bases and J 3 bases, leaving 9 bases between the germline ends. Germline lookup yields CDR1 SNHLY and CDR2 FYNNEI. CDR3 length equals 13 residues. CDR3 sequence (DNA): TGTGCCAGCAGAGGGGCGGTCAATCAGCCCCAGCATTTT. This translates into CASRGAVNQPQHF.

The V gene is TRBV4-1, the J gene TRBJ2-5; TRBD1 matches 10 bases. After removal of 5 bases from V and 5 bases from J, the junction contained 8 bases not matched to a gene. Germline CDR1 is MGHRA and CDR2 is YSYEKL. The CDR3 is 15 residues long. Here the CDR3 DNA reads TGCGCCAGCAGCATTAAGACAGGGGGCGCGGAGACCCAGTACTTC. Protein product: CASSIKTGGAETQYF.

J is TRBJ1-1 and V is TRBV5-1; possibly TRBD1 for D (5 bases). Trimming cost V 2 bases and J 4 bases, with 9 bases left between them. From germline, CDR1 is SGHRS and CDR2 YFSETQ. The CDR3 has 13 amino acids. As DNA, the CDR3 is TGCGCCAGCAGCTTTGTCAGGGCCACTGAAGCTTTCTTT. This codes for CASSFVRATEAFF.

This sequence joins TRBV5-1 and TRBJ2-7; the D gene is possibly TRBD2 (6 bases). Germline loops: CDR1 SGHRS, CDR2 YFSETQ. This CDR3 is built from 12 residues. V dropped 2 bases and J dropped 5 bases, with 8 bases sitting between them. The CDR3 DNA is TGCGCCAGCAGCTTCGGCGGGAACGAGCAGTACTTC. Amino acid sequence: CASSFGGNEQYF.

The CDR3 sequence is CSVETGVGYTF. The CDR3 DNA follows: TGCAGCGTTGAAACAGGGGTCGGCTACACCTTC. V is TRBV29-1 and J is TRBJ1-2; 7 bases match TRBD1. This CDR3 region has 11 residues. CDR1 and CDR2 from the germline V gene are SQVTM and ANQGSEA. The V gene end was trimmed by 2 bases and the J gene end by 8 bases; junction bases not matched to a gene: 2.

This chain uses TRBV4-1 with TRBJ2-4, with D perhaps matching TRBD2 (6 bases). Germline V CDR1 and CDR2: MGHRA, YSYEKL. The V end lost 3 bases, the J end lost 8 bases, and 17 bases lay between the germline ends. The CDR3 is made up of 15 amino acids. As DNA, the CDR3 is TGCGCCAGCAGCCAGGCCGGCAGCGGGCCTTACATTCAGTACTTC. As protein: CASSQAGSGPYIQYF.

The chain couples TRBV14 to TRBJ2-7, with D perhaps matching TRBD1 (5 bases). The CDR3 is 15 residues long. The germline V gene encodes CDR1 SGHDN and CDR2 FVKESK. Deletions cut 2 bases from V and 4 bases from J, with 15 bases between. The CDR3 DNA reads as TGTGCCAGCAGCCAAAAACATAGGGGTTCGTACGAGCAGTACTTC. Translating it yields CASSQKHRGSYEQYF.

For the CDR3, the DNA is TGTGCCAGCAGCTTTGGCGGATCCTACGAGCAGTACTTC. Translating gives CASSFGGSYEQYF. The chain recombines TRBV7-6 with TRBJ2-7; D not resolved. Germline lookup yields CDR1 SGHVS and CDR2 FNYEAQ. Trimming removed 3 bases from V and 1 base from J, with 7 bases in between. The CDR3 runs to 13 residues.

This clone was seen only once. V is TRBV19 and J is TRBJ1-1; D might be TRBD1 (6 bases). The CDR3 consists of 13 residues. The germline V and J ends were trimmed by 3 bases and 1 base, with 6 bases remaining between them. CDR1 and CDR2 from the germline V gene are LNHDA and SQIVND (reference sequence). CDR3 nucleotide sequence: TGTGCCAGTAGTATGACAGGGAACACTGAAGCTTTCTTT. It encodes CASSMTGNTEAFF.

The V call is TRBV20-1, the J call TRBJ1-1; D not certain. The germline V gene encodes CDR1 DFQATT and CDR2 SNEGSKA (reference sequence). V was shortened by 5 bases and J by 8 bases, with 9 bases between the two germline ends. This CDR3 region has 10 residues. CDR3 loop: CSAVLLEAFF. The CDR3 DNA is TGCAGTGCTGTCTTACTGGAAGCTTTCTTT.

V is TRBV19 and J is TRBJ1-4; D remains unclear. Germline lookup yields CDR1 LNHDA and CDR2 SQIVND (reference sequence). The CDR3 has 16 amino acids. V lost 1 base, J lost 7 bases, and 16 bases lay in between. The DNA for the CDR3 is TGTGCCAGTAGTATAGTAAGGGCTGGTGAGGGTGAAAAACTGTTTTTT. This sequence encodes CASSIVRAGEGEKLFF.

This rearrangement joins TRBV7-2 to TRBJ1-2; a possible D gene is TRBD1 (6 bases). The V end lost 4 bases, the J end lost 5 bases, and 17 bases lay between the germline ends. The germline gives CDR1 SGHTA, CDR2 FQGNSA. The CDR3 is 15 residues long. The DNA of the CDR3 is TGTGCCAGCAGCTCATTGACAGGCTCTTCTTATGGCTACACCTTC. It yields the protein CASSSLTGSSYGYTF.

The genes are TRBV25-1 and TRBJ1-1, with a possible D match to TRBD1 (5 bases). CDR3 length: 15 amino acids. The ends were cut back, 1 base at V and 4 bases at J, with 13 bases in the middle. CDR1 MGHDK and CDR2 SYGVNS come from the germline V gene. The CDR3 DNA sequence: TGTGCCAGCAGTGAATTCGGGGGTATCGGCACTGAAGCTTTCTTT. Protein: CASSEFGGIGTEAFF.

The genes are TRBV4-1 and TRBJ1-1; weak D call: TRBD1 (5 bases). The V and J ends lost 1 base and 7 bases respectively, with 7 bases between them. The germline V gene encodes CDR1 MGHRA and CDR2 YSYEKL. CDR3 length: 12 residues. The CDR3 spells CASSQGGSEAFF. DNA of the CDR3: TGCGCCAGCAGCCAAGGGGGCAGTGAAGCTTTCTTT.